This paragraph reports one T cell receptor (beta chain). What it binds is not known. The data originate from a study of cytomegalovirus exposure and HLA in healthy donors. This CDR3 spans 13 amino acids. Looked up from germline, CDR1 is SGHDN and CDR2 is FVKESK. Trimming removed 2 bases from V and 6 bases from J, with 10 bases in between. Overall study findings and caveats: A missense DCLRE1C variant was associated with V- and J-gene trimming of TCR beta chains in a later analysis, and an independent cohort replicated the association.

In the PCR, 60 Vbeta and 13 Jbeta primers were used. TCRdb's copy holds only in-frame clones and misses some; the assay was immunoSEQ multiplex PCR. Altogether 150,000 to 170,000 clones are present, 75% being singletons, with the ten largest covering around 1.5%. The J gene is TRBJ1-2, the V gene TRBV14, with D perhaps TRBD1 (5 bases). The sequence came from a young man in good health and CMV-seronegative. Sequencing used PBMCs. CDR3 loop: CASSQPSGNGYTF. As DNA, the CDR3 is TGTGCCAGCAGCCAACCCTCAGGGAATGGCTACACCTTC.